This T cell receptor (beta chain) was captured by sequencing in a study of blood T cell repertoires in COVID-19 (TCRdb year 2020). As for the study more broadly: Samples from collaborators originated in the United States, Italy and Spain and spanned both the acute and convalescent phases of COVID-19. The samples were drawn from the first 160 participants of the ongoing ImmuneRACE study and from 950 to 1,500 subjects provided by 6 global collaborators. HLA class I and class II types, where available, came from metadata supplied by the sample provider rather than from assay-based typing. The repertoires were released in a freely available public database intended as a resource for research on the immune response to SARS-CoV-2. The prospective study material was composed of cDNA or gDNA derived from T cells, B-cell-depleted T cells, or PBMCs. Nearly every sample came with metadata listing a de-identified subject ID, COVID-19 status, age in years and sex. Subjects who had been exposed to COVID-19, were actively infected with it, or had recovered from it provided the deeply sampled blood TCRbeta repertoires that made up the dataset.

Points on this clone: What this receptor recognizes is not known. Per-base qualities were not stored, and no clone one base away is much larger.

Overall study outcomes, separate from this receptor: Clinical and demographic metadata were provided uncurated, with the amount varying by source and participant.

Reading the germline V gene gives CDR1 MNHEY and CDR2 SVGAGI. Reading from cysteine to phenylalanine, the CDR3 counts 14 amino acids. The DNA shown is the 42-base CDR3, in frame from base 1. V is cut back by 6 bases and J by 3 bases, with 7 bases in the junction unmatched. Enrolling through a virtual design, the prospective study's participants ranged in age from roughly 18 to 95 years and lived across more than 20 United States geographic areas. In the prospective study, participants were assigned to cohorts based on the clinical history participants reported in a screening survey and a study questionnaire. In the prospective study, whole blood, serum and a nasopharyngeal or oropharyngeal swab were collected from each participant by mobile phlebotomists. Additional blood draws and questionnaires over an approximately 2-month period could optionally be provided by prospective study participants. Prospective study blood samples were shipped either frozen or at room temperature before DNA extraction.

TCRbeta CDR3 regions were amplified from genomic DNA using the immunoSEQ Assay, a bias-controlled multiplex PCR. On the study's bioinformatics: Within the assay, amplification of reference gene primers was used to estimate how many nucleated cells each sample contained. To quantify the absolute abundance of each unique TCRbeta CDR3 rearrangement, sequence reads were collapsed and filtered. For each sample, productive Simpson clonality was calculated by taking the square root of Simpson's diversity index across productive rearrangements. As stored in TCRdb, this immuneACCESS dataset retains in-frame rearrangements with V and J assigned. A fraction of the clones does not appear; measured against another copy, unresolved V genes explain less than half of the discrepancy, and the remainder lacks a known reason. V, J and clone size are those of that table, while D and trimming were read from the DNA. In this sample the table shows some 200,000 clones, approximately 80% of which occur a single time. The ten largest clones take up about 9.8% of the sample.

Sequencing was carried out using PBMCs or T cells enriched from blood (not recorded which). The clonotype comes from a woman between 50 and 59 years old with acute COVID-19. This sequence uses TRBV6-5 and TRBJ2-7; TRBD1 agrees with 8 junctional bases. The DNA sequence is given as TGTGCCAGCAGGTCGGGACAGGCAGTCTACGAGCAGTACTTC. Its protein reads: CASRSGQAVYEQYF.